One sample yielded the 10 T cell receptor beta chains listed below, sequenced in a study of blood T cell repertoires in COVID-19. TCRdb's table, derived via immunoSEQ multiplex PCR, lists solely in-frame clones and lacks some. The profile shows roughly 260,000 clones, around 93% of them singletons. Sequencing was carried out using PBMCs or T cells enriched from blood (not recorded which). The source of these receptors is a human donor in a cohort exposed to, infected with or recovered from COVID-19 (not recorded which). The donor label of this sample is uncertain.

V and J are TRBV19 and TRBJ1-1; 7 positions match TRBD1. Germline CDR1 LNHDA, CDR2 SQIVND (reference sequence). J gave up 0 bases and V 6 bases, and 10 bases lay outside the gene matches. The CDR3 sequence is 16 residues long. The CDR3 bases are TGTGCCAGTAGACCCCTCGACAGGGCCCTGAACACTGAAGCTTTCTTT. It specifies CASRPLDRALNTEAFF.

The chain has TRBV5-6 and TRBJ1-1, with 8 bases identical to TRBD1. Germline CDR1 reads SGHDT; CDR2 reads YYEEEE. J lost 6 bases, V lost 5 bases, and 6 bases had no gene match. CDR3 length: 13 residues. CDR3 sequence: CASRVDRDAEAFF. CDR3 bases: TGTGCCAGCAGGGTGGACAGGGACGCTGAAGCTTTCTTT.

This rearrangement joins TRBV4-3 to TRBJ1-5, with 9 positions matching TRBD1. The V gene's germline CDR1 is LGHNA and CDR2 YSLEER. The CDR3 totals 14 residues. Trimming cost V 3 bases and J 4 bases; bases outside gene matches: 1. The CDR3 here is CASSHGTGNQPQHF. The CDR3 DNA is TGCGCCAGCAGCCACGGGACAGGGAATCAGCCCCAGCATTTT.

With respect to this clone: The sample has other DNA sequences that encode this CDR3 too. This chain connects TRBV9 to TRBJ1-2, with 7 bases that match TRBD1. CDR1 SGDLS and CDR2 YYNGEE come from the germline V gene. The CDR3 sequence is 15 residues long. The junction had 4 bases not matched to a gene; V was cut back by 0 bases and J by 2 bases. The CDR3 DNA reads as TGTGCCAGCAGCGTAGGGACAGGTGACAACTATGGCTACACCTTC. Residues: CASSVGTGDNYGYTF.

Worth noting for this clone: This CDR3 is also generated by other DNA sequences in the sample. The rearrangement links TRBV5-6 to TRBJ2-1; no clear D. The CDR3 sequence is 11 residues long. Trimming stripped 1 base from V and 9 bases from J, with 5 bases between. Germline assignment: CDR1 SGHDT and CDR2 YYEEEE. The CDR3 DNA follows: TGTGCCAGCAGCTTGTCTCTTGAGCAGTTCTTC. Its translation: CASSLSLEQFF.

V is TRBV30 and J is TRBJ2-7, with TRBD2 as a possible D gene (7 bases). Germline V gene data show CDR1 as GTSNPN and CDR2 as SVGIG (reference sequence). V dropped 3 bases and J dropped 2 bases, with 14 bases sitting between them. The CDR3 consists of 14 residues. The CDR3 bases are TGTGCCTGGAGCCTGGGGGGGCTTGCCTACGAGCAGTACTTC. Residues: CAWSLGGLAYEQYF.

The rearrangement uses TRBV6-1 and TRBJ2-2, with 7 bases matching TRBD2. The CDR3 runs 16 residues. Per germline, CDR1 MNHNS and CDR2 SASEGT. The ends lost 1 base at V and 4 bases at J; junction bases unmatched: 6. The CDR3 loop reads CASSEGGGSLTGELFF. Here the CDR3 DNA reads TGTGCCAGCAGTGAAGGGGGAGGGTCCCTCACCGGGGAGCTGTTTTTT.

The chain recombines TRBV3-1 (or the pseudogene TRBV3-2) with TRBJ2-7; D uncertain. This CDR3 is built from 11 residues. From germline, CDR1 is LGHDT and CDR2 YNNKEL (reference sequence). The ends were cut back, 0 bases at V and 7 bases at J, with 4 bases in the middle. The CDR3: CASSQEEEQYF. Written as DNA, the CDR3 is TGTGCCAGCAGCCAAGAGGAGGAGCAGTACTTC.

This clone was detected only once. The J gene is TRBJ2-7, the V gene TRBV30; tentatively, D is TRBD1 (5 bases). V lost 1 base and J lost 0, with 10 bases in between. The germline gives CDR1 GTSNPN, CDR2 SVGIG (reference sequence). This CDR3 has 14 amino acids. CDR3 residues: CAWSEDTNSYEQYF. CDR3 coding DNA: TGTGCCTGGAGTGAGGACACTAACTCCTACGAGCAGTACTTC.

The chain recombines TRBV11-2 with TRBJ1-1; 7 nucleotides align to TRBD1. CDR1 and CDR2 (germline): SGHAT, FQNNGV. V gave up 3 bases and J gave up 0 bases; unmatched junction bases: 13. This CDR3 has 18 residues. CDR3 sequence (DNA): TGTGCCAGCAGCTTCCCTAGGGGTACAGGGGACATGAACACTGAAGCTTTCTTT. Translating gives CASSFPRGTGDMNTEAFF.